Sequencing of this TCR beta chain was carried out in a study of blood T cells in healthy people across ages (dated by TCRdb to the mid-2010s). Context from the whole study: In model experiments, roughly one uniquely barcoded TCR beta cDNA molecule per two T cells was captured by template switching. Age-related changes in TCR beta repertoire diversity were measured in the study by deep sequencing normalized with unique cDNA molecular identifiers. The donors were split into four age groups: young (average around 16 years), middle-aged (about 40), aged (62) and long-lived (about 74). Donors of different ages were randomly distributed across sequencing lanes to avoid experimental bias. The study analyzed two additional independent replicas of 1 million unique cDNA reads from the same blood draw for two donors, one aged 18 to 30 and one aged 80 or older.

V sheds 5 bases and J sheds 4 bases, leaving 17 bases between their ends. Looking up the germline V gene yields CDR1 SQVTM and CDR2 ANQGSEA. The CDR3 sequence holds 15 residues, the cysteine and phenylalanine included. The kept DNA is CDR3 alone, 45 bases in frame from the first base. Libraries were constructed by 5' RACE. Sequencing took place on an Illumina HiSeq 2500. The second PCR ran for roughly 7 to 11 cycles and used a J-beta primer mix along with a sample-barcoded 5' primer. A unique molecular identifier was introduced onto each TCR beta cDNA molecule by a template-switch 5' adaptor carrying 12 random nucleotides. Each sample yielded at least 3 million CDR3-containing paired-end reads. The Mint cDNA synthesis kit, primed by a TRBC-specific oligonucleotide, was used to synthesize first-strand cDNA from all RNA. Following uracil-DNA glycosylase treatment, a first 18-cycle PCR with universal primers M1SS and BC2_uni_R was performed on all cDNA. The published analysis was carried out like this. Each sample was normalized by randomly selecting 1 million high-quality reads, each carrying a distinct molecular identifier. Instead of being binned into consensus sequences, reads with shared molecular identifiers were discarded. MiTCR, with a Q25 quality threshold and the strictest error-elimination algorithm, was used for CDR3 identification, clonotype clustering and error correction. Lower-bound total TCR beta diversity was estimated with a nonparametric unseen species model using Euler transformation. Clones were called with MiXCR by TCRdb after fastp trimmed the public reads at Q25, and only in-frame beta chains were retained. Every entry covers one CDR3 protein and lists the most common genes and DNA from its rows. The V and J calls reflect TCRdb's pipeline rather than the authors' work. A total of 1.6 million or so distinct CDR3 sequences appear in this sample, about 31% of them only once. Of the sample, around 11% is held by the ten largest clones.

Only a few counts were recorded for this clonotype. This receptor's antigen is unknown. There are no base qualities to consult, and no much larger clone falls within one base. Donors were a few dozen systemically healthy Caucasian individuals from Russia aged about 6 to 100 years. Ten milliliters of peripheral blood were drawn from each donor into EDTA-treated Vacutainer tubes. Ficoll-Paque density-gradient centrifugation was used to isolate PBMCs, with at least 7 million per sample. Trizol reagent was used to extract total RNA from the PBMCs, yielding at least 5.5 micrograms per sample. Naive CD45RAhigh/CD27high T cell percentages were measured by flow cytometry on a PBMC aliquot from every donor. What the study reported, not specific to this receptor: As age increased, observed TCR beta diversity per million T cells dropped in a roughly linear way, and a significant reduction was already evident by age 40. Estimates of total diversity based on one million sequenced T cells were regarded as lower bounds and as underestimates. The long-lived group showed more naive CD4+ T cells, fewer expanded clones and increased TCR diversity than the aged group, suggesting age selection. The percentage of naive T cells measured by flow cytometry correlated strongly with observed TCR beta diversity. Because donor CMV infection status was unknown, age-related changes in expanded clonotypes were potentially confounded. Because profiling used bulk unsorted PBMCs, naive and antigen-experienced compartments could not be compared conclusively.

The receptor was derived from a woman aged 30 to 39 in good health. The chain is encoded by TRBV29-1 joined to TRBJ1-4, and perhaps TRBD1 as D gene, on 5 matching bases. Input material: blood. CDR3 loop: CSVQGETEFNEKLFF. The DNA is TGCAGCGTTCAAGGGGAGACAGAATTTAATGAAAAACTGTTTTTT.